Below are 17 T cell receptor beta chains sequenced from a single sample in a study of identical twins. One entry per CDR3 protein results from TCRdb running MiXCR on the 5' RACE reads. The sample contains around 250,000 distinct CDR3 sequences, 12% of which appear only once. The same sample was also studied in work on yellow fever vaccine responses in identical twins.

The sample was memory (CD45RO+) T cells sorted from blood. These receptors all stem from a woman under 30 in good health.

This sequence joins TRBV15 and TRBJ2-2; D may be TRBD2 (5 bases). This CDR3 comprises 14 residues. In germline, CDR1 is LNHNV, CDR2 YYDKDF (reference sequence). With 0 bases removed from V and 7 bases from J, the gap between germline ends came to 9 bases. The CDR3 region is CATSREPAVGELFF. CDR3 DNA: TGTGCCACCAGCAGAGAGCCAGCGGTCGGGGAGCTGTTTTTT.

This clonotype was counted a few times. Mismatch with germline at one junction end may stem from a read error. The rearrangement links TRBV11-2 to TRBJ2-3; D is perhaps TRBD1 (6 bases). Germline V gives CDR1 SGHAT, CDR2 FQNNGV. The CDR3 extends over 11 amino acids. CDR3 residues: CASSYGAGECF. CDR3 bases: TGTGCCAGCAGCTATGGGGCAGGGGAGTGTTTT. Full variable domain (remainder filled in from reference TRBV11-2 and TRBJ2-3): EAGVAQSPRYKIIEKRQSVAFWCNPISGHATLYWYQQILGQGPKLLIQFQNNGVVDDSQLPKDRFSAERLKGVDSTLKIQPAKLEDSAVYLCASSYGAGECFGPGTRLTVL.

The chain uses TRBV30 and TRBJ2-1; 8 bases match TRBD2. The CDR3 covers 13 residues. The germline gives CDR1 GTSNPN, CDR2 SVGIG (reference sequence). After removal of 1 base from V and 6 bases from J, the junction contained 2 bases not matched to a gene. The CDR3 nucleotides read TGTGCCTGGAGTGCGGGGGGGCCCAATGAGCAGTTCTTC. The encoded protein is CAWSAGGPNEQFF.

This clonotype was detected only a few times. V and J are TRBV5-5 and TRBJ2-3, with D perhaps TRBD1 (6 bases). The CDR3 has 16 residues. Germline values: CDR1 SGHKS, CDR2 YYEKEE (reference sequence). Trimming cost V 4 bases and J 4 bases, with 19 bases left between them. The CDR3 reads CASSLRTVSLADTQYF. CDR3 nucleotides: TGTGCCAGCAGCCTTAGGACAGTTTCCCTTGCAGATACGCAGTATTTT.

The genes are TRBV20-1 and TRBJ2-5; D is possibly TRBD2 (5 bases). CDR1 and CDR2 (germline): DFQATT, SNEGSKA (reference sequence). The CDR3 has 15 residues. V was shortened by 3 bases and J by 5 bases, with 19 bases between the two germline ends. The CDR3 spells CSARPFAGLGETQYF. The CDR3, as DNA: TGCAGTGCTAGGCCCTTTGCGGGTCTGGGGGAGACCCAGTACTTC.

The table lists this clonotype with a few counts. The chain joins TRBV7-8 to TRBJ2-3, with TRBD2 as a possible D gene (5 bases). CDR1 SGHVS and CDR2 FQNEAQ come from the germline V gene. The CDR3 extends over 15 amino acids. V gave up 4 bases and J gave up 2 bases, with 13 bases separating them. CDR3 residues: CASSYDGSNTDTQYF. The DNA for the CDR3 is TGTGCCAGCAGCTACGATGGGAGTAACACAGATACGCAGTATTTT.

A few counts support this clonotype. The genes are TRBV10-3 and TRBJ1-6; 7 bases are a match to TRBD1. There are 14 residues in the CDR3. The germline V gene has CDR1 ENHRY and CDR2 SYGVKD. The V and J ends lost 7 bases and 7 bases, in that order; junction bases with no gene match: 7. The CDR3 sequence is CAITGDRDNSPLHF. In DNA, the CDR3 is TGTGCCATCACCGGGGACAGAGACAATTCACCCCTCCACTTT.

This clonotype was detected only a few times. For the CDR3, the DNA is TGTGCCAGCAGCTTTGCCGGGAGGGCCAATGAGCAGTTCTTC. Protein sequence: CASSFAGRANEQFF. This chain joins TRBV11-2 and TRBJ2-1, with TRBD2 matching over 8 bases. The junction had 4 bases not matched to a gene; V was cut back by 3 bases and J by 6 bases. This CDR3 has 14 amino acids. Germline values: CDR1 SGHAT, CDR2 FQNNGV.

The V gene is TRBV7-8, the J gene TRBJ2-6; TRBD1 might be the D (6 bases). Trimming removed 6 bases at V and 2 bases at J, with 11 bases between. CDR3 size: 15 residues. Germline V lookup: CDR1 SGHVS, CDR2 FQNEAQ. The CDR3 is CASSTGSTGANVLTF. In nucleotides, the CDR3 is TGTGCCAGCAGTACAGGGAGCACTGGGGCCAACGTCCTGACTTTC.

This sequence joins TRBV7-2 and TRBJ2-3; D is possibly TRBD1 (6 bases). CDR3 length equals 15 residues. From germline, CDR1 is SGHTA and CDR2 FQGNSA. The ends were cut back, 2 bases at V and 0 bases at J, with 9 bases in the middle. CDR3 loop: CASSLQTGSTDTQYF. The CDR3 coding sequence is TGTGCCAGCAGCTTACAAACAGGGAGCACAGATACGCAGTATTTT. The full variable domain, with the rest looked up from reference TRBV7-2 and TRBJ2-3, is GAGVSQSPSNKVTEKGKDVELRCDPISGHTALYWYRQSLGQGLEFLIYFQGNSAPDKSGLPSDRFSAERTGGSVSTLTIQRTQQEDSAVYLCASSLQTGSTDTQYFGPGTRLTVL.

This clonotype was picked up a small number of times. The rearrangement joins TRBV6-1 to TRBJ1-2; D possibly corresponds to TRBD1 (5 bases). Germline CDR1 reads MNHNS; CDR2 reads SASEGT. There are 14 residues in the CDR3. V lost 0 bases and J 4 bases, leaving 9 bases between the germline ends. The CDR3 DNA sequence: TGTGCCAGCAGTGAAGCCCTGGGACCCTATGGCTACACCTTC. This codes for CASSEALGPYGYTF.

This clonotype was recorded at least ten times. The chain is built from TRBV7-9 and TRBJ2-7; 8 positions match TRBD1. Germline V gene data show CDR1 as SEHNR and CDR2 as FQNEAQ (reference sequence). The CDR3 has 16 residues. With V trimmed by 5 bases and J by 0 bases, 9 bases remained unmatched. The CDR3 region has the DNA TGTGCCAGCAGCCAAGGACAGGGCGGCACCTCCTACGAGCAGTACTTC. Translated, it gives CASSQGQGGTSYEQYF.

The V gene is TRBV9, the J gene TRBJ2-7, with D possibly being TRBD2 (5 bases). The germline V gene encodes CDR1 SGDLS and CDR2 YYNGEE. This CDR3 has 13 amino acids. Trimming left V 0 bases short and J 6 bases short, with 10 bases between. CDR3 nucleotide sequence: TGTGCCAGCAGCGTAGGGCTAGCTCCCGAGCAGTACTTC. It is translated as CASSVGLAPEQYF.

This clonotype showed up just a few times. J is TRBJ2-3 and V is TRBV7-3, with 10 bases that match TRBD2. In germline, CDR1 is SGHTA, CDR2 FQGTGA. This CDR3 region has 15 residues. The ends lost 5 bases at V and 6 bases at J; junction bases unmatched: 8. The DNA for the CDR3 is TGTGCCAGCAGCGTCACCGGGACTAGCGTTGATACGCAGTATTTT. It yields the protein CASSVTGTSVDTQYF.

The chain carries TRBV6-1 and TRBJ2-7, with 8 nucleotides matching TRBD2. The CDR3 extends over 14 amino acids. Germline CDR1 reads MNHNS; CDR2 reads SASEGT. With 7 bases clipped from V and 2 bases from J, the junction kept 7 bases outside the gene matches. For the CDR3, the DNA is TGTGCCAGCAAGGACCGGGGGGGGACCTACGAGCAGTACTTC. This sequence encodes CASKDRGGTYEQYF.

In this sample, this clonotype turned up a few times. CDR3 protein: CSASSLPSEQYF. CDR3 nucleotide sequence: TGCAGTGCTAGTTCGTTGCCCAGCGAGCAGTACTTC. The chain combines TRBV20-1 with TRBJ2-7; D gene unclear. This CDR3 region has 12 residues. Germline-derived CDR1 and CDR2 are DFQATT and SNEGSKA (reference sequence). Trimming removed 3 bases at V and 6 bases at J, with 12 bases between.

This clonotype was detected only a few times. The chain has TRBV12-3 or TRBV12-4 and TRBJ2-1; D might be TRBD1 or TRBD2, each matching 6 bases. V lost 5 bases and J lost 9, with 14 bases in between. This CDR3 is built from 13 residues. The CDR3 reads CASSPQGGGEQFF. CDR3 DNA: TGTGCCAGCAGTCCACAGGGAGGTGGTGAGCAGTTCTTC.